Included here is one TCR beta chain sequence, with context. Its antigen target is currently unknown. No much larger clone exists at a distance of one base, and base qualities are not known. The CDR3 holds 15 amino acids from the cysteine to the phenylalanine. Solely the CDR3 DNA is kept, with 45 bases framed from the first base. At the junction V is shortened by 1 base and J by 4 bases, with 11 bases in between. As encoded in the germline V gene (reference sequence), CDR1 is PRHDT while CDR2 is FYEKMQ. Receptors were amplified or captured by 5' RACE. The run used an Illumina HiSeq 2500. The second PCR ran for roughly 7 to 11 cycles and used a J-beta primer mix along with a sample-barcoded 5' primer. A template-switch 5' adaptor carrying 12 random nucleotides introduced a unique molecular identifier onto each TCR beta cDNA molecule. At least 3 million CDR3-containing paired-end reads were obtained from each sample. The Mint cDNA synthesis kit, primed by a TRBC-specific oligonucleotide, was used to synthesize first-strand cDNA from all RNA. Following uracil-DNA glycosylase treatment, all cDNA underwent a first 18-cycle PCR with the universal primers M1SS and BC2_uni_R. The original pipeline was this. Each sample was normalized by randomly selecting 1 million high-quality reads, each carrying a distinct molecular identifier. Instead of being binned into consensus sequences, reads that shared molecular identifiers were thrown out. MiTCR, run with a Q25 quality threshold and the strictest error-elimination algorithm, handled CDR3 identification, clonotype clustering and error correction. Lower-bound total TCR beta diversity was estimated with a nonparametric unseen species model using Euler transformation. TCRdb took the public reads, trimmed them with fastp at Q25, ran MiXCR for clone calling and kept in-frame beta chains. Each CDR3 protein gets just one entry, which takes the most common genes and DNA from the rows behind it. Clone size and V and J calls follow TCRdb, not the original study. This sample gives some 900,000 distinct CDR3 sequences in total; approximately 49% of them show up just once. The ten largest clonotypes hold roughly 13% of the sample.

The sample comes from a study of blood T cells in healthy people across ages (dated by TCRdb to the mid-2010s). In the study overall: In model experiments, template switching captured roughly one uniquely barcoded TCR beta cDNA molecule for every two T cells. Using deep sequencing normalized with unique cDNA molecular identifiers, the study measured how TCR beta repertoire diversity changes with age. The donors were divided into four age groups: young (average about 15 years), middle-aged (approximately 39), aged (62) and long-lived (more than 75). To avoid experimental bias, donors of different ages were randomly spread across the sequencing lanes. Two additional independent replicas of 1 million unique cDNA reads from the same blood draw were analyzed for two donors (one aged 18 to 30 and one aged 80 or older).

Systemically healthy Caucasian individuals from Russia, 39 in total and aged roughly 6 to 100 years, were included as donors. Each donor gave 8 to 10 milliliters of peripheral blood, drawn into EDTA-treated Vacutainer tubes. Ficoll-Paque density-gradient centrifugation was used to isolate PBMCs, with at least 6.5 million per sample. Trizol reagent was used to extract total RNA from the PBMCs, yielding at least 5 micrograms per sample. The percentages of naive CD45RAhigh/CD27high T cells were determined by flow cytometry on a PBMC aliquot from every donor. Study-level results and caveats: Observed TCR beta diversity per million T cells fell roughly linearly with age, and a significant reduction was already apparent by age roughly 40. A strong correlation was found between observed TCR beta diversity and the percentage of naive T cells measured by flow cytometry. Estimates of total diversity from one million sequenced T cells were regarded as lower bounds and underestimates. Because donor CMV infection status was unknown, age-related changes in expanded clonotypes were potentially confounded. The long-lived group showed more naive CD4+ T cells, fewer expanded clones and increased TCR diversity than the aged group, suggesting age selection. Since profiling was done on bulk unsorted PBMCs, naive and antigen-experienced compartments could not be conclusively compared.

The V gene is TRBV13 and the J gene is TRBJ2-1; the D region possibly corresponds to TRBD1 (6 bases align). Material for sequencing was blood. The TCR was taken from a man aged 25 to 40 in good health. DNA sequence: TGTGCCAGCAGCTTAGCGGTGGGGGCGTACAATGAGCAGTTCTTC. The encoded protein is CASSLAVGAYNEQFF.